These 26 T cell receptor beta chains were sequenced from one sample in a study of T-cell memory formation after mild COVID-19. TCRdb ran MiXCR on the 5' RACE reads and lists one entry per CDR3 protein. The top ten clones hold around 30% of a sample with roughly 100,000 distinct CDR3 sequences, approximately 13% of them seen once. Sequencing input: PBMCs or a T cell subset sorted from them (not recorded which). These receptors were taken from an adult woman who had mild COVID-19 (a few samples of this study predate the infection). Cell type and time point are not known.

The CDR3: CSVVTGVNTGELFF. The CDR3 DNA follows: TGCAGCGTTGTGACAGGAGTAAACACCGGGGAGCTGTTTTTT. The rearrangement uses TRBV29-1 and TRBJ2-2; the D gene is possibly TRBD1 (6 bases). Germline CDR1 and CDR2: SQVTM and ANQGSEA. Trimming shortened V by 4 bases and J by 2 bases, and 11 bases separated the two germline ends. The CDR3 extends over 14 amino acids.

This clonotype was seen a few times. This rearrangement joins TRBV3-1 to TRBJ2-7, with a possible D match to TRBD1 (5 bases). This CDR3 comprises 17 residues. Between the trimmed V and J ends, which lost 1 base and 0 bases, there was a span of 16 bases. Germline values: CDR1 LGHDT, CDR2 YNNKEL (reference sequence). CDR3 sequence: CASSQGLFGQGSYEQYF. The CDR3 DNA reads TGTGCCAGCAGCCAAGGCTTGTTTGGTCAGGGCTCCTACGAGCAGTACTTC.

V gene TRBV4-2 combines with J gene TRBJ1-1; tentatively, D is TRBD1 (6 bases). The CDR3 is 14 residues long. Trimming stripped 4 bases from V and 3 bases from J, with 12 bases between. Germline CDR1 LGHNA, CDR2 YNFKEQ. The CDR3 protein is CASSLTGGDTEAFF. The CDR3 DNA sequence: TGTGCCAGCAGCCTGACAGGCGGAGACACTGAAGCTTTCTTT.

This clonotype was detected a few times. The rearrangement joins TRBV5-1 to TRBJ2-4; no reliable D call. Deletions cut 0 bases from V and 0 bases from J, with 7 bases between. The V gene's germline CDR1 is SGHRS and CDR2 YFSETQ. The CDR3 is made up of 15 amino acids. The CDR3 region is CASSLDSLAKNIQYF. The CDR3 region has the DNA TGCGCCAGCAGCTTGGACAGCCTAGCCAAAAACATTCAGTACTTC.

The genes are TRBV7-9 and TRBJ1-2; D is undetermined. V gave up 6 bases and J gave up 8 bases, with 10 bases separating them. The CDR3 length is 11 residues. Per the germline V gene, CDR1 is SEHNR and CDR2 is FQNEAQ (reference sequence). CDR3 loop: CASSLSQGYTF. In nucleotides, the CDR3 is TGTGCCAGCAGTCTTTCACAGGGCTACACCTTC.

This clonotype was picked up a small number of times. The chain couples TRBV7-6 to TRBJ2-7, with 7 positions matching TRBD1. Germline V gene sequence: CDR1 SGHVS, CDR2 FNYEAQ. There are 14 residues in the CDR3. V lost 5 bases, J lost 7 bases, and 11 bases stayed unmatched. For the CDR3, the DNA is TGTGCCAGCAGCCCCCGACAGGGCCCCTCAGAGCAGTACTTC. Its protein is CASSPRQGPSEQYF.

This clonotype has more than one count but fewer than ten. This sequence joins TRBV4-3 and TRBJ2-7; 8 bases line up with TRBD1. The CDR3 is made up of 15 amino acids. With 1 base clipped from V and 6 bases from J, the junction kept 8 bases outside the gene matches. Germline loops: CDR1 LGHNA, CDR2 YSLEER. In DNA, the CDR3 is TGCGCCAGCAGCCAAGGAACAGGGGGATGGGGCGAGCAGTACTTC. It translates to CASSQGTGGWGEQYF.

This clonotype was counted only a few times. The chain couples TRBV12-3 or TRBV12-4 to TRBJ1-2, with D possibly TRBD1 on 5 matching bases. The CDR3 runs to 13 residues. Trimming stripped 1 base from V and 2 bases from J, with 5 bases between. CDR3 coding DNA: TGTGCCAGCAGTTTAGGGACAAACTATGGCTACACCTTC. It encodes CASSLGTNYGYTF.

This clonotype was seen only a few times. The chain recombines TRBV20-1 with TRBJ2-3, with a tentative D call TRBD1 (5 bases). Germline values: CDR1 DFQATT, CDR2 SNEGSKA (reference sequence). The CDR3 totals 14 residues. V lost 6 bases to trimming and J lost 4 bases, with 17 bases between them. The chain's CDR3 is CSAREGWPADTQYF. Written as DNA, the CDR3 is TGCAGTGCCAGGGAAGGGTGGCCAGCAGATACGCAGTATTTT.

The V gene is TRBV6-2 or TRBV6-3, the J gene TRBJ1-1, with D unclear. This CDR3 spans 12 amino acids. Trimming shortened V by 2 bases and J by 3 bases, and 4 bases separated the two germline ends. From germline, CDR1 is MNHEY and CDR2 SVGEGT. The CDR3 region is CASSYMDTEAFF. DNA of the CDR3: TGTGCCAGCAGTTACATGGACACTGAAGCTTTCTTT.

The chain combines TRBV6-5 with TRBJ2-2; D call uncertain. Germline V CDR1 and CDR2: MNHEY, SVGAGI. The CDR3 extends over 16 amino acids. The V and J ends lost 5 bases and 3 bases respectively, with 16 bases between them. The CDR3 protein is CASSLRAEPYTGELFF. CDR3 in DNA: TGTGCCAGCAGTCTCCGGGCAGAGCCTTACACCGGGGAGCTGTTTTTT.

This clonotype has more than one count but fewer than ten. The rearrangement uses TRBV11-2 and TRBJ1-1; 7 bases are a match to TRBD1. The CDR3 has 14 residues. Germline V gene sequence: CDR1 SGHAT, CDR2 FQNNGV. J gave up 4 bases and V 2 bases, and 4 bases lay outside the gene matches. Here the CDR3 DNA reads TGTGCCAGCAGCTTAAGGGCAGGGGGCACTGAAGCTTTCTTT. Translation gives CASSLRAGGTEAFF.

V is TRBV24-1 and J is TRBJ1-1; D not certain. Trimming stripped 12 bases from V and 7 bases from J, with 17 bases between. Germline V lookup: CDR1 KGHDR, CDR2 SFDVKD. This CDR3 has 12 amino acids. The CDR3 sequence is CASGGVAGEAFF. CDR3 DNA sequence: TGTGCCTCAGGTGGGGTCGCCGGTGAAGCTTTCTTT.

This clonotype has only a few counts. V gene TRBV5-1 combines with J gene TRBJ2-7; D is possibly TRBD2 (6 bases). CDR1 is SGHRS, CDR2 YFSETQ, per germline. The CDR3 has 13 residues. Between the trimmed V and J ends, which lost 5 bases and 6 bases, there was a span of 15 bases. The CDR3 loop reads CASSGGATSEQYF. The CDR3 bases are TGCGCCAGCAGTGGAGGGGCCACCTCCGAGCAGTACTTC.

For this clonotype: A read error may account for a junction end that differs from germline. This sequence joins TRBV14 and TRBJ2-3; weak D call: TRBD2 (6 bases). CDR3 length: 16 amino acids. Germline V gene sequence: CDR1 SGHDN, CDR2 FVKESK. CDR3 in amino acids: CAISQGPSVPTDTQYF. The CDR3 DNA reads TGTGCCATCAGCCAAGGTCCTAGCGTCCCCACAGATACGCAGTATTTT.

This clonotype was recorded a few times. V usage is TRBV7-9 and J usage is TRBJ2-2; TRBD1 agrees at 9 bases. The CDR3 has 15 residues. Trimming removed 5 bases from V and 4 bases from J; junction bases left unmatched: 5. Germline CDR1 and CDR2: SEHNR and FQNEAQ (reference sequence). Written as DNA, the CDR3 is TGTGCCAGCAGCACCCCGGGACAGGGCACCGGGGAGCTGTTTTTT. Amino acids: CASSTPGQGTGELFF. The whole variable domain, filled in from reference TRBV7-9 and TRBJ2-2, reads DTGVSQNPRHKITKRGQNVTFRCDPISEHNRLYWYRQTLGQGPEFLTYFQNEAQLEKSRLLSDRFSAERPKGSFSTLEIQRTEQGDSAMYLCASSTPGQGTGELFFGEGSRLTVL.

This clonotype was detected a few times. The V and J genes are TRBV7-3 and TRBJ1-1, with 9 bases aligning to TRBD1. With 5 bases clipped from V and 2 bases from J, the junction kept 6 bases outside the gene matches. The CDR3 covers 15 residues. CDR1 and CDR2 from the germline V gene are SGHTA and FQGTGA. CDR3: CASSLTGGDNTEAFF. The DNA of the CDR3 is TGTGCCAGCAGCCTCACAGGGGGCGATAACACTGAAGCTTTCTTT.

This clonotype was observed a handful of times. The gene calls are TRBV12-3 or TRBV12-4 and TRBJ2-7; D not resolved. The CDR3 runs 13 residues. V was clipped by 3 bases and J by 6 bases, with 12 bases between them. In nucleotides, the CDR3 is TGTGCCAGCAGTTTGAGCCCCACAAGCGAGCAGTACTTC. Amino acids: CASSLSPTSEQYF.

J is TRBJ1-5 and V is TRBV21-1; the D call in the table, TRBD1, was not verified against the DNA. TRBV21-1 is flagged as a pseudogene. The CDR3 loop spans 17 amino acids. For the CDR3, the DNA is TGTGCCAGCAGCAAATTGGGGCAGGGAGATCCCAATCAGCCCCAGCATTTT. Its protein product is CASSKLGQGDPNQPQHF.

The chain recombines TRBV12-3 or TRBV12-4 with TRBJ2-5, with 13 bases identical to TRBD2. The CDR3 covers 15 residues. V shed 5 bases, J shed 5 bases, and the junction held 5 bases outside the gene matches. CDR3 DNA: TGTGCCAGCAGTGGACTAGCGGGAGCGGGGGAGACCCAGTACTTC. It is translated as CASSGLAGAGETQYF.

This chain joins TRBV5-1 and TRBJ2-2; 11 bases agree with TRBD2. The trim removed 2 bases at V and 5 bases at J, leaving 5 bases unmatched. The V gene's germline CDR1 is SGHRS and CDR2 YFSETQ. This CDR3 has 16 amino acids. In DNA, the CDR3 is TGCGCCAGCAGCTTCGGTAGCGGGAGGGCAACCGGGGAGCTGTTTTTT. This encodes CASSFGSGRATGELFF.

The rearrangement links TRBV29-1 to TRBJ2-7; 9 bases map to TRBD2. The CDR3 covers 17 residues. Germline values: CDR1 SQVTM, CDR2 ANQGSEA. Trimming took 0 bases from V and 1 from J; bases not matched to a gene: 10. CDR3 coding DNA: TGCAGCGTTGAAGAAGGTTCAGGACTAGCGTCTTCCTACGAGCAGTACTTC. Encoded protein: CSVEEGSGLASSYEQYF.

V gene TRBV19 combines with J gene TRBJ2-7, with D tentatively TRBD1 or TRBD2 (6 bases each). Germline values: CDR1 LNHDA, CDR2 SQIVND (reference sequence). The germline V and J ends were trimmed by 3 bases and 4 bases, with 13 bases remaining between them. This CDR3 spans 14 amino acids. The CDR3 loop is CASSMGGAGYEQYF. Written as DNA, the CDR3 is TGTGCCAGTAGTATGGGGGGCGCTGGGTACGAGCAGTACTTC.

This clonotype occurred a few times. The chain carries TRBV6-1 and TRBJ2-7; unclear D gene. The V gene's germline CDR1 is MNHNS and CDR2 SASEGT. V was pared by 1 base and J by 0 bases, with 13 bases between. The CDR3 is 16 residues long. The DNA for the CDR3 is TGTGCCAGCAGTGAAGAGACGTCCGCCTCCTCCTACGAGCAGTACTTC. The encoded protein is CASSEETSASSYEQYF.

This chain connects TRBV6-5 to TRBJ2-1; 7 bases line up with TRBD1. Per germline, CDR1 MNHEY and CDR2 SVGAGI. The CDR3 consists of 15 residues. Trimming took 2 bases from V and 3 from J; bases not matched to a gene: 4. The CDR3 loop reads CASSYEGADYNEQFF. The CDR3 DNA sequence: TGTGCCAGCAGTTACGAGGGGGCCGACTACAATGAGCAGTTCTTC.

The chain employs TRBV7-8 and TRBJ2-3, with 8 bases aligning to TRBD1. The CDR3 spans 17 residues. J was trimmed by 2 bases and V by 7 bases; bases with no gene match: 14. CDR1 is SGHVS, CDR2 FQNEAQ, per germline. CDR3 bases: TGTGCCAGCAACCCCCCCGGGACAGGCCTCTTCACAGATACGCAGTATTTT. The encoded protein is CASNPPGTGLFTDTQYF.